This TCR beta chain was obtained from a study of T-cell reconstitution after alpha-beta-depleted transplantation in children. Note on this clonotype: What it binds is not known.

The CDR3 length is 16 residues. Looked up from germline, CDR1 is MGHRA and CDR2 is YSYEKL. V lost 4 bases to trimming and J lost 2 bases; unmatched junction nucleotides: 9. General study points: Hyperexpanded clones declined; after one year, newly produced T cells mostly supplied diversity. Some patients owed their high day-60 TCRbeta diversity to surviving recipient T cells and thymic progenitors.

Preparation of the TCRbeta library used unique molecular identifiers. In TCRdb, the PCR reads were re-called with MiXCR into one record per CDR3 protein. This table has 500,000 to 600,000 distinct CDR3 sequences, about a quarter appearing once. The sequence was collected from a boy under two years old with Wiskott-Aldrich syndrome, due to receive a stem cell transplant. The sample in question was PBMCs, obtained before TCRalphabeta/CD19-depleted stem cell transplant. The chain carries TRBV4-1 and TRBJ2-7; 9 bases map to TRBD2. The chain's CDR3 is CASSLLWLAGPYEQYF. CDR3 in DNA: TGCGCCAGCAGCCTTCTTTGGCTAGCGGGACCCTACGAGCAGTACTTC.